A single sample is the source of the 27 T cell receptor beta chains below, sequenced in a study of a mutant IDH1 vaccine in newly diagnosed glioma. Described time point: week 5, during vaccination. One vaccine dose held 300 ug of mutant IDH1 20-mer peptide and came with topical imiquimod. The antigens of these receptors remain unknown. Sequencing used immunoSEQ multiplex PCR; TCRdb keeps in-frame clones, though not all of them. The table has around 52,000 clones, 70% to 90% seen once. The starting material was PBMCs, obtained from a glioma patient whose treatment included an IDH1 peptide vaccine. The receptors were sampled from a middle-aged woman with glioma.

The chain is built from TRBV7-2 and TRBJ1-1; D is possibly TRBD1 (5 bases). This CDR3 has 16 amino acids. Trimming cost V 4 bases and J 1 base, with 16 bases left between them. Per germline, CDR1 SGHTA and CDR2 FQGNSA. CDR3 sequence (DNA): TGTGCCAGCAGCTCCACCGGGGCCGGGGGGAACACTGAAGCTTTCTTT. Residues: CASSSTGAGGNTEAFF.

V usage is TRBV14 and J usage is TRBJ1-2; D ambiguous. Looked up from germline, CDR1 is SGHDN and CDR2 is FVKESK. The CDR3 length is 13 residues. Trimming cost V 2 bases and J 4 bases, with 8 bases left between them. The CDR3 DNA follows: TGTGCCAGCAGCCAACTCAGGTCCTATGGCTACACCTTC. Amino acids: CASSQLRSYGYTF.

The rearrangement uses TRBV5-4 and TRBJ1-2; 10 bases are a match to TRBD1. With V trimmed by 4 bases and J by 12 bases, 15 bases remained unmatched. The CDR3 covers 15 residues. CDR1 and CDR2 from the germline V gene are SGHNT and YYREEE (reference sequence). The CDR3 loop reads CASSPGDRGSLRDTF. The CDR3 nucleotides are TGTGCCAGCAGCCCCGGGGACAGGGGATCCCTTAGAGACACCTTC.

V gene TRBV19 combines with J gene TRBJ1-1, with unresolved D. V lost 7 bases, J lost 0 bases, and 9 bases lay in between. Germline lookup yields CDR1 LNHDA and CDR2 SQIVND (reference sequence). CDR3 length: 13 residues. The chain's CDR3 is CASTEGLNTEAFF. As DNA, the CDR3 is TGTGCCAGTACCGAGGGTCTGAACACTGAAGCTTTCTTT.

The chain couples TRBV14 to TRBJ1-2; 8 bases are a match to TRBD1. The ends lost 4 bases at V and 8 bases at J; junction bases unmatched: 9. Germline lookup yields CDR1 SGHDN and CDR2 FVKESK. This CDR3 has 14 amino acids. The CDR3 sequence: CASSPSSTGVGYTF. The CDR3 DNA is TGTGCCAGCAGCCCTTCATCGACAGGGGTCGGCTACACCTTC.

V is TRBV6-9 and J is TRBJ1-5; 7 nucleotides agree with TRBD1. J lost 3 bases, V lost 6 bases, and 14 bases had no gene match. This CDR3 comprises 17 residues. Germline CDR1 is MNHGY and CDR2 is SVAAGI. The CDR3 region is CASSRPRDREDNQPQHF. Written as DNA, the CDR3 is TGTGCCAGCAGCCGACCGCGTGACAGGGAGGACAATCAGCCCCAGCATTTT.

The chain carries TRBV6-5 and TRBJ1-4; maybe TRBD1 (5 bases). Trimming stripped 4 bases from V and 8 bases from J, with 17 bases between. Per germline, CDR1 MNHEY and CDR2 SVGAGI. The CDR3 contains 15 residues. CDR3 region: CASSSYSKRGEKLFF. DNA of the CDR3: TGTGCCAGCAGTTCATACTCGAAGCGGGGGGAAAAACTGTTTTTT.

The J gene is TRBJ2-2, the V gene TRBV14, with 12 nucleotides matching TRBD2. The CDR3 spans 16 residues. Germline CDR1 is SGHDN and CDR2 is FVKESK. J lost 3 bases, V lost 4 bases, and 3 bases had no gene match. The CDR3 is CASSLTSGSDTGELFF. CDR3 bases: TGTGCCAGCAGCCTGACTAGCGGGAGTGACACCGGGGAGCTGTTTTTT. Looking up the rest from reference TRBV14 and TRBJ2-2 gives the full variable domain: EAGVTQFPSHSVIEKGQTVTLRCDPISGHDNLYWYRRVMGKEIKFLLHFVKESKQDESGMPNNRFLAERTGGTYSTLKVQPAELEDSGVYFCASSLTSGSDTGELFFGEGSRLTVL.

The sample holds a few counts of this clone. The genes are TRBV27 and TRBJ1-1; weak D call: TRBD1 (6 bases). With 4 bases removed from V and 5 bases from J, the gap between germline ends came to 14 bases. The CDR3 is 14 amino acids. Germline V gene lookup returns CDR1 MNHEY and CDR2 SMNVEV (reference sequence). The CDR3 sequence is CASSSSRGKTEAFF. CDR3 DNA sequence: TGTGCCAGCAGTTCGAGCAGGGGTAAAACTGAAGCTTTCTTT.

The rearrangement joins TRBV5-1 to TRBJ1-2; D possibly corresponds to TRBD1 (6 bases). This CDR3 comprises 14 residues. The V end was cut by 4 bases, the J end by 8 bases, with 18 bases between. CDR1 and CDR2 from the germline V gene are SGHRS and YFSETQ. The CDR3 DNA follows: TGCGCCAGCAGCCCGACCACAGGGCGGGGCGGCTACACCTTC. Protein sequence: CASSPTTGRGGYTF. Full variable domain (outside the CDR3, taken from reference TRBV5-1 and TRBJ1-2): KAGVTQTPRYLIKTRGQQVTLSCSPISGHRSVSWYQQTPGQGLQFLFEYFSETQRNKGNFPGRFSGRQFSNSRSEMNVSTLELGDSALYLCASSPTTGRGGYTFGSGTRLTVV.

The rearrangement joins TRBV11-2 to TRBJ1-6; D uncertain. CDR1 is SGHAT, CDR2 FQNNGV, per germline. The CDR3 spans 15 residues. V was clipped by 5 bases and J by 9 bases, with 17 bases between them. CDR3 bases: TGTGCCAGCAGCGCCCGAGGTTCCACCCCTTCACCCCTCCACTTT. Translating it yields CASSARGSTPSPLHF.

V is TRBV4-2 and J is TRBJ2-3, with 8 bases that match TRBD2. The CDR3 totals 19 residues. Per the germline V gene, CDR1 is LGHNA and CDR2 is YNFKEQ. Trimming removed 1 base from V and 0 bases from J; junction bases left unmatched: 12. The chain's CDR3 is CASSQVGGGRWSSTDTQYF. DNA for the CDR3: TGTGCCAGCAGCCAAGTCGGGGGCGGGAGGTGGTCTAGCACAGATACGCAGTATTTT.

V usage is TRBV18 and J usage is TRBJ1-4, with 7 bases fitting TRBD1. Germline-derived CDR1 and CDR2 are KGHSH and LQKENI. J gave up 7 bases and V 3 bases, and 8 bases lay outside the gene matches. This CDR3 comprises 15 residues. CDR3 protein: CASSPDDRVGEKLFF. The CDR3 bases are TGTGCCAGCTCACCCGACGACAGGGTTGGTGAAAAACTGTTTTTT.

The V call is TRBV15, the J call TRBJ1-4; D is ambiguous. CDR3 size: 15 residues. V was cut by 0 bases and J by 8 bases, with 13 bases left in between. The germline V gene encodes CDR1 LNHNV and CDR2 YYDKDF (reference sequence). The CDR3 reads CATSRDPFNREKLFF. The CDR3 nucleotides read TGTGCCACCAGCAGAGATCCGTTTAATAGGGAAAAACTGTTTTTT.

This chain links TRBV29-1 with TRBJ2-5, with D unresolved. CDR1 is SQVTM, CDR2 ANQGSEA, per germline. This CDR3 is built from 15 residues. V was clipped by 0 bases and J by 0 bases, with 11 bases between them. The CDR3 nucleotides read TGCAGCGTTGAAGATAATCAACGGTACCAAGAGACCCAGTACTTC. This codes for CSVEDNQRYQETQYF.

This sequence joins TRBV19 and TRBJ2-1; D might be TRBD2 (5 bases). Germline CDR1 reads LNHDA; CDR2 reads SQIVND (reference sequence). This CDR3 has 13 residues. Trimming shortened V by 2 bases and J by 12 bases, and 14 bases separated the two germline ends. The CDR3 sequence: CASSINPGRVQFF. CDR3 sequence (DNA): TGTGCCAGTAGTATAAACCCCGGGCGGGTGCAGTTCTTC.

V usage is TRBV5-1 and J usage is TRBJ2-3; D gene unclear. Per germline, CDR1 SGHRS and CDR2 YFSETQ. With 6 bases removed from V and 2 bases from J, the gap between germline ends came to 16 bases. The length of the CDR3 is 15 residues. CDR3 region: CASTRYGETTDTQYF. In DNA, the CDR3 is TGCGCCAGCACCCGATACGGAGAGACCACAGATACGCAGTATTTT.

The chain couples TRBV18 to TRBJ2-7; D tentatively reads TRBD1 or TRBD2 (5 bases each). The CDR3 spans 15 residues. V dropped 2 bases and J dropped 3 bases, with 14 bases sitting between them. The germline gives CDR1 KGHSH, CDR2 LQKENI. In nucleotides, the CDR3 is TGTGCCAGCTCACCAGGTCAGGGACCGGACTACGAGCAGTACTTC. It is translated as CASSPGQGPDYEQYF.

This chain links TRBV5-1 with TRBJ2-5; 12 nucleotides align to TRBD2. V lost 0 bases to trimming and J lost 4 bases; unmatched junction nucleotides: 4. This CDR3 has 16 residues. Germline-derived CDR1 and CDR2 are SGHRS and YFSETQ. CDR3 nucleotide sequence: TGCGCCAGCAGCTTGGGACTAGCGGGAGCGGTAGAGACCCAGTACTTC. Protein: CASSLGLAGAVETQYF.

DNA for the CDR3: TGTGCCTGGGGAGGGACACCAAACACTGAAGCTTTCTTT. Its protein product is CAWGGTPNTEAFF. The V gene is TRBV30, the J gene TRBJ1-1, with a weak D call TRBD1 (6 bases). The V and J ends lost 5 bases and 2 bases respectively, with 12 bases between them. From germline, CDR1 is GTSNPN and CDR2 SVGIG (reference sequence). The CDR3 has 13 amino acids.

The chain's CDR3 is CASSLALQHSYNEQFF. DNA for the CDR3: TGTGCCAGCAGCTTGGCCTTACAGCACTCCTACAATGAGCAGTTCTTC. V usage is TRBV5-4 and J usage is TRBJ2-1; D is unclear. The germline V gene has CDR1 SGHNT and CDR2 YYREEE (reference sequence). CDR3 length: 16 amino acids. Trimming removed 0 bases from V and 0 bases from J, with 10 bases in between.

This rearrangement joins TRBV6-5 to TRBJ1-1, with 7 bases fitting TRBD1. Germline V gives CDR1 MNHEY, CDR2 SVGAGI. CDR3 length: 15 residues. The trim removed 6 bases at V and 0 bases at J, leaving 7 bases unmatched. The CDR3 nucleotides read TGTGCCAGCAGCAAATTGACAGGGTTGAACACTGAAGCTTTCTTT. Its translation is CASSKLTGLNTEAFF.

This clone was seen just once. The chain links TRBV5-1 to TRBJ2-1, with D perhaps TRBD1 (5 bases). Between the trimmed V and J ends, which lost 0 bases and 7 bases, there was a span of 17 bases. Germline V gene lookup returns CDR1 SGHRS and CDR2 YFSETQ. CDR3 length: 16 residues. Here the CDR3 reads CASSLAGQGGQNEQFF. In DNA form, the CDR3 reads TGCGCCAGCAGCTTGGCCGGGCAGGGTGGCCAAAATGAGCAGTTCTTC.

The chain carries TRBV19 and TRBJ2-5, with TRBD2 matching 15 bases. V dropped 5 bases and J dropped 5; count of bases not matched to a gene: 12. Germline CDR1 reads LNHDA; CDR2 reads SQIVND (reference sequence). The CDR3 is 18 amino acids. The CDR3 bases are TGTGCCAGTAGTGCTTGGACTAGCGGGAGGGCCTCCGGGGAGACCCAGTACTTC. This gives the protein CASSAWTSGRASGETQYF.

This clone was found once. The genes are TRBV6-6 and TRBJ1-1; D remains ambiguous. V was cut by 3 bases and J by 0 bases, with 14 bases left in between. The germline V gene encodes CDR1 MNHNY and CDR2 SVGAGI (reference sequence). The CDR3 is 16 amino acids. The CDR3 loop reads CASSYGNWVMNTEAFF. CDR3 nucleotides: TGTGCCAGCAGTTATGGGAATTGGGTAATGAACACTGAAGCTTTCTTT.

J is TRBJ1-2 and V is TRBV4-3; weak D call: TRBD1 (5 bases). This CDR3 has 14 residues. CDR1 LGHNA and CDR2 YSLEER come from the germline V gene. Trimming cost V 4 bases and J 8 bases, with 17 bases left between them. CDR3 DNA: TGCGCCAGCAGCCCTGGAAAGGGAGGGACGGGCTACACCTTC. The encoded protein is CASSPGKGGTGYTF.

In DNA, the CDR3 is TGTGCCAGCAGCTCCAGGGACGGGCGGCAGACCCAGTACTTC. Its protein is CASSSRDGRQTQYF. The chain carries TRBV11-2 and TRBJ2-5; D may correspond to TRBD1 or TRBD2 (5 bases each). The germline V gene has CDR1 SGHAT and CDR2 FQNNGV. The CDR3 runs 14 residues. Trimming took off 4 bases at V and 6 bases at J, with 15 bases between the two ends.